The source of this T cell receptor (beta chain) is a study of blood T cells in healthy people across ages. In this sample, this clonotype turned up once. CDR3 size: 15 residues. The germline V gene has CDR1 SGHDT and CDR2 YYEEEE. Losses at the gene ends were 3 bases for V and 6 bases for J; bases not matched to a gene: 9. A second PCR, run for about 7 to 11 cycles, used a sample-barcoded 5' primer plus a J-beta primer mix. Unique molecular identifiers of 12 random nucleotides labeled each cDNA. MiXCR, applied by TCRdb to the 5' RACE reads, yields one record per CDR3 protein. Of 750,000 to 950,000 distinct CDR3 sequences listed, 20% to 30% are singletons. The sample also formed part of further work on T cells of mothers and their children. This second report adds: Once extracted, all RNA went into cDNA synthesis at 1.5 ug per 15 ul.

Sequencing was done on a sample of blood. V gene TRBV5-6 combines with J gene TRBJ1-1; 9 bases are a match to TRBD1. The sequence was collected from a boy aged 5 to 17 in good health. The CDR3 bases are TGTGCCAGCAGCTCGTCCGGGACAGGGCACCCTGAAGCTTTCTTT. Translating it yields CASSSSGTGHPEAFF.